This T cell receptor (beta chain) was recorded in a study of blood T cell repertoires in COVID-19. About the research overall: COVID-19 samples from acute and convalescent phases originated in the United States, Italy and Spain.

V was pared by 1 base and J by 3 bases, with 9 bases of the junction left unmatched. CDR1 SGHKS and CDR2 YYEKEE come from the germline V gene (reference sequence). The CDR3 is 17 amino acids. Per the original methods: Estimation of nucleated cell counts relied on the amplification of reference gene primers. TCRdb keeps only in-frame clones here, not all; method: immunoSEQ multiplex PCR. V, J and clone size were drawn from that table, and D and trimming were deduced from the DNA. The repertoire consists of 200,000 to 300,000 clones, with around 88% occurring once and the leading ten covering around 6.3%.

Sequencing input: peripheral blood. The TCR comes from a woman aged 30 to 39 with COVID-19, enrolled during active disease. This rearrangement joins TRBV5-5 to TRBJ2-3; TRBD2 matches 9 bases. CDR3 loop: CASSLLAGAHLTDTQYF. CDR3 nucleotides: TGTGCCAGCAGCTTGTTAGCGGGGGCCCACCTAACAGATACGCAGTATTTT.